The 20 T cell receptor beta chains below come from one sample, sequenced in a study of OX40 agonist ivuxolimab in advanced cancers. The method was immunoSEQ multiplex PCR; TCRdb's version includes in-frame clones alone and lacks a portion of them. The profile shows tens of thousands of clones, around 84% of them singletons. The input for sequencing was CD4+ or CD8+ T cells sorted from blood, taken in a trial of the OX40 agonist ivuxolimab. All receptors come from an adult with an advanced solid tumor such as melanoma, head and neck, liver or kidney cancer.

The V and J genes are TRBV5-1 and TRBJ1-3, with D possibly being TRBD1 (6 bases). V was trimmed by 2 bases and J by 4 bases, leaving 13 bases between them. CDR1 is SGHRS and CDR2 is YFSETQ in the germline V gene. CDR3 length equals 15 residues. The DNA of the CDR3 is TGCGCCAGCAGCTTTAGCGGGGGCACGGGAAACACCATATATTTT. As protein: CASSFSGGTGNTIYF.

This rearrangement joins TRBV7-2 to TRBJ1-1; D not certain. Between the trimmed V and J ends, which lost 6 bases and 3 bases, there was a span of 17 bases. The CDR3 length is 15 residues. Germline CDR1 SGHTA, CDR2 FQGNSA. This CDR3 reads CASSRVPGTHTEAFF. CDR3 DNA sequence: TGTGCCAGCAGTCGAGTCCCGGGCACGCACACTGAAGCTTTCTTT.

The V gene is TRBV21-1, the J gene TRBJ1-5; TRBD1, as called in the table, went unchecked against the DNA. TRBV21-1 is a pseudogene. This CDR3 is 17 amino acids long. The CDR3 region is CASSARPGTGGFQPQHF. As DNA, the CDR3 is TGTGCCAGCAGCGCCCGCCCGGGGACAGGGGGTTTTCAGCCCCAGCATTTT.

Here the CDR3 reads CASSRTPQGNYEQYF. CDR3 in DNA: TGTGCCAGCAGCCGTACCCCGCAGGGGAACTACGAGCAGTACTTC. The chain has TRBV5-5 and TRBJ2-7; perhaps TRBD1 as D (6 bases). Per germline, CDR1 SGHKS and CDR2 YYEKEE (reference sequence). The CDR3 loop spans 15 amino acids. Deletions cut 4 bases from V and 3 bases from J, with 17 bases between.

This chain links TRBV7-2 with TRBJ2-5; D remains unclear. Germline V gene data show CDR1 as SGHTA and CDR2 as FQGNSA. V was clipped by 1 base and J by 7 bases, with 1 base between them. The CDR3 consists of 10 residues. In DNA form, the CDR3 reads TGTGCCAGCAGCTTAGGGACCCAGTACTTC. This codes for CASSLGTQYF.

By share of the sample, this clone is medium-sized. This chain uses TRBV4-1 with TRBJ1-3; 12 bases line up with TRBD1. Germline V lookup: CDR1 MGHRA, CDR2 YSYEKL. CDR3 length: 19 residues. V lost 4 bases to trimming and J lost 4 bases; unmatched junction nucleotides: 14. CDR3 region: CASSPPGQGAKSGGNTIYF. Here the CDR3 DNA reads TGCGCCAGCAGCCCACCGGGACAGGGGGCCAAGAGTGGAGGAAACACCATATATTTT.

This clone has a count of ten or more. This sequence joins TRBV28 and TRBJ1-3; the D gene is possibly TRBD1 (5 bases). V shed 1 base and J shed 0 bases, with 10 bases lying between them. This CDR3 has 16 residues. The germline gives CDR1 MDHEN, CDR2 SYDVKM. In DNA form, the CDR3 reads TGTGCCAGCAGTTTATTTGGGGACTCCTCTGGAAACACCATATATTTT. It yields the protein CASSLFGDSSGNTIYF.

The DNA of the CDR3 is TGTGCCAGCAGTGAAGGCCGGGGGACAGGGGGCTTCGACGAGCAGTACGTC. This codes for CASSEGRGTGGFDEQYV. This sequence joins TRBV6-1 and TRBJ2-7; TRBD1 matches 12 bases. The CDR3 is made up of 17 amino acids. Trimming at V came to 1 base and at J to 5 bases, leaving 9 bases not matched to a gene. Per the germline V gene, CDR1 is MNHNS and CDR2 is SASEGT.

This rearrangement joins TRBV19 to TRBJ2-6, with 7 nucleotides matching TRBD1. This CDR3 region has 17 residues. J lost 2 bases, V lost 3 bases, and 7 bases had no gene match. The V gene's germline CDR1 is LNHDA and CDR2 SQIVND (reference sequence). The CDR3 is CASSIWAGGTGANVLTF. In nucleotides, the CDR3 is TGTGCCAGTAGTATCTGGGCAGGGGGAACTGGGGCCAACGTCCTGACTTTC.

The V call is TRBV14, the J call TRBJ2-5; 9 bases align to TRBD1. The J call may be mistaken, given a closer DNA end match to TRBJ2-7. Germline loops: CDR1 SGHDN, CDR2 FVKESK. This CDR3 spans 14 amino acids. The CDR3 DNA follows: TGTGCCAGCAGCTACCGGGACAGGGTCTACGAGCAGTACTTC. It translates to CASSYRDRVYEQYF.

This sequence joins TRBV7-2 and TRBJ2-2, with 9 bases matching TRBD2. Trimming took 5 bases from V and 6 from J; bases not matched to a gene: 4. The CDR3 sequence is 14 residues long. Germline values: CDR1 SGHTA, CDR2 FQGNSA. The CDR3 DNA reads TGTGCCAGCAGCCAGGGACTAGCTGCCGGGGAGCTGTTTTTT. This codes for CASSQGLAAGELFF.

The J gene is TRBJ1-2, the V gene TRBV19, with D possibly matching TRBD1 (5 bases). V was pared by 0 bases and J by 2 bases, with 10 bases between. Per the germline V gene, CDR1 is LNHDA and CDR2 is SQIVND (reference sequence). The CDR3 contains 15 residues. The CDR3 DNA sequence: TGTGCCAGTAGTATAGATTGGGACGGAAACTATGGCTACACCTTC. Encoded protein: CASSIDWDGNYGYTF.

This chain connects TRBV7-2 to TRBJ2-5; TRBD2 matches at 9 bases. Germline V lookup: CDR1 SGHTA, CDR2 FQGNSA. There are 13 residues in the CDR3. Trimming took 3 bases from V and 7 from J; bases not matched to a gene: 3. The CDR3 region is CASSLLAGMTQYF. The DNA of the CDR3 is TGTGCCAGCAGCTTGCTAGCGGGAATGACCCAGTACTTC.

The J gene is TRBJ2-7, the V gene TRBV7-9; D remains unclear. V gave up 1 base and J gave up 5 bases, with 9 bases separating them. This CDR3 region has 13 residues. Germline V gives CDR1 SEHNR, CDR2 FQNEAQ (reference sequence). As DNA, the CDR3 is TGTGCCAGCAGCTTAGGGGTCCTAAACGAGCAGTACTTC. This gives the protein CASSLGVLNEQYF.

The chain recombines TRBV27 with TRBJ1-4; TRBD1 agrees at 8 bases. The CDR3 extends over 14 amino acids. V shed 5 bases, J shed 8 bases, and the junction held 7 bases outside the gene matches. Germline assignment: CDR1 MNHEY and CDR2 SMNVEV (reference sequence). CDR3 sequence (DNA): TGTGCCAGCAGTGACCTGGGACAGGCCGAAAAACTGTTTTTT. Translating gives CASSDLGQAEKLFF.

The chain carries TRBV19 and TRBJ2-1, with a tentative D call TRBD1 (5 bases). The length of the CDR3 is 13 residues. The V end was cut by 3 bases, the J end by 8 bases, with 11 bases between. CDR1 and CDR2 (germline): LNHDA, SQIVND (reference sequence). CDR3 nucleotide sequence: TGTGCCAGTAGTATCGGCCTAGGGGATGAGCAGTTCTTC. Translated: CASSIGLGDEQFF.

The chain carries TRBV9 and TRBJ1-1; TRBD1 matches 9 bases. The CDR3 has 15 amino acids. After removal of 2 bases from V and 1 base from J, the junction contained 3 bases not matched to a gene. Germline CDR1 SGDLS, CDR2 YYNGEE. The CDR3 nucleotides read TGTGCCAGCAGCGTTGGGGGACAGGGGAACACTGAAGCTTTCTTT. As protein: CASSVGGQGNTEAFF.

The chain employs TRBV4-1 and TRBJ1-4; possibly TRBD1 for D (6 bases). V was cut by 1 base and J by 8 bases, with 17 bases left in between. CDR3 length equals 16 residues. Germline V gene data show CDR1 as MGHRA and CDR2 as YSYEKL. This chain's CDR3 is CASSQGWGARGEKLFF. CDR3 DNA: TGCGCCAGCAGCCAAGGATGGGGGGCGCGAGGCGAAAAACTGTTTTTT.

The chain employs TRBV19 and TRBJ1-2, with D perhaps TRBD1 (5 bases). Germline lookup yields CDR1 LNHDA and CDR2 SQIVND (reference sequence). The V gene lost 3 bases and the J gene lost 5 bases, with 10 bases spanning the gap. This CDR3 is 13 amino acids long. The CDR3 loop is CASSIGGWYGYTF. As DNA, the CDR3 is TGTGCCAGTAGTATCGGGGGTTGGTATGGCTACACCTTC.

This clone was seen a handful of times. This chain joins TRBV19 and TRBJ1-4; no clear D gene. The ends were cut back, 5 bases at V and 7 bases at J, with 17 bases in the middle. From germline, CDR1 is LNHDA and CDR2 SQIVND (reference sequence). This CDR3 is built from 15 residues. CDR3 protein: CASSPQSGRGEKLFF. In DNA, the CDR3 is TGTGCCAGTAGTCCGCAGTCGGGGAGAGGTGAAAAACTGTTTTTT. The full variable domain, completed using reference TRBV19 and TRBJ1-4, is DGGITQSPKYLFRKEGQNVTLSCEQNLNHDAMYWYRQDPGQGLRLIYYSQIVNDFQKGDIAEGYSVSREKKESFPLTVTSAQKNPTAFYLCASSPQSGRGEKLFFGSGTQLSVL.